The 27 T cell receptor beta chains below were found in one sample sequenced in a study of CD4 T cell repertoires in COVID-19. Sequencing was done directly on freshly isolated, uncultured memory T cells. Sequenced by immunoSEQ multiplex PCR; TCRdb stores in-frame clones only, minus some. The sample holds fewer than 25,000 clones, 93% seen once. Sequences were derived from circulating follicular helper CD4+ T cells (cTfh) from blood, sampled before the COVID-19 pandemic. These receptors were obtained from a human donor who had COVID-19.

The rearrangement uses TRBV6-1 and TRBJ1-2; 9 nucleotides align to TRBD1. Germline V gene data show CDR1 as MNHNS and CDR2 as SASEGT. The J segment lost 3 bases and the V segment lost 6 bases, leaving 8 bases of the junction unmatched. This CDR3 is 15 amino acids long. Here the CDR3 DNA reads TGTGCCAGCAGCCTCATGACAGGGGGGTACTATGGCTACACCTTC. Protein sequence: CASSLMTGGYYGYTF.

This clone was seen a few times. This chain links TRBV6-5 with TRBJ1-2; D unclear. CDR3 length: 12 amino acids. From germline, CDR1 is MNHEY and CDR2 SVGAGI. V lost 11 bases and J 4 bases, leaving 14 bases between the germline ends. The CDR3 coding sequence is TGTGCCGGATCGTTTACGGGCTATGGCTACACCTTC. The encoded protein is CAGSFTGYGYTF.

V usage is TRBV5-1 and J usage is TRBJ2-1, with D unresolved. Trimming removed 1 base from V and 7 bases from J, with 12 bases in between. In germline, CDR1 is SGHRS, CDR2 YFSETQ. There are 14 residues in the CDR3. As DNA, the CDR3 is TGCGCCAGCAGCTTGTCGTCCTTCAGGAATGAGCAGTTCTTC. This encodes CASSLSSFRNEQFF.

This sequence joins TRBV19 and TRBJ2-1; D gene unclear. The CDR3 has 16 residues. The V gene's germline CDR1 is LNHDA and CDR2 SQIVND (reference sequence). With 0 bases removed from V and 2 bases from J, the gap between germline ends came to 11 bases. CDR3 bases: TGTGCCAGTAGTATAGATCCAAGCAACCCCTACAATGAGCAGTTCTTC. Residues: CASSIDPSNPYNEQFF. The full variable domain, completed using reference TRBV19 and TRBJ2-1, is DGGITQSPKYLFRKEGQNVTLSCEQNLNHDAMYWYRQDPGQGLRLIYYSQIVNDFQKGDIAEGYSVSREKKESFPLTVTSAQKNPTAFYLCASSIDPSNPYNEQFFGPGTRLTVL.

This clone was detected only once. The rearrangement uses TRBV5-1 and TRBJ2-3, with 9 bases lining up with TRBD1. The trim removed 4 bases at V and 1 base at J, leaving 7 bases unmatched. The CDR3 spans 16 residues. Per the germline V gene, CDR1 is SGHRS and CDR2 is YFSETQ. In DNA form, the CDR3 reads TGCGCCAGCAGCGCGGGACAGGGCCTTCGCACAGATACGCAGTATTTT. It is translated as CASSAGQGLRTDTQYF.

The chain recombines TRBV10-3 with TRBJ2-7; 7 positions match TRBD2. Germline lookup yields CDR1 ENHRY and CDR2 SYGVKD. The CDR3 extends over 9 amino acids. V shed 8 bases and J 9 bases; nucleotides not matched to a gene: 1. The CDR3 sequence: CAISGGQYF. The DNA for the CDR3 is TGTGCCATCTCGGGGGGGCAGTACTTC.

This chain joins TRBV7-7 and TRBJ2-5; TRBD2 aligns across 8 bases. The V gene end was trimmed by 4 bases and the J gene end by 2 bases; junction bases not matched to a gene: 6. This CDR3 comprises 15 residues. CDR1 is SSHAT, CDR2 FNYEAQ, per germline (reference sequence). This CDR3 is CASSSTGGMQETQYF. The CDR3 nucleotides read TGTGCCAGCAGCTCGACGGGGGGGATGCAAGAGACCCAGTACTTC.

This chain links TRBV10-1 with TRBJ1-2; TRBD1 is a possible D gene (5 bases). This CDR3 contains 13 residues. Trimming left V 2 bases short and J 8 bases short, with 12 bases between. CDR1 WNHNN and CDR2 SYGVQD come from the germline V gene (reference sequence). CDR3 DNA: TGCGCCAGCAGTGAGCAGGGTGGACGCGGCTACACCTTC. Its protein is CASSEQGGRGYTF.

The rearrangement uses TRBV4-1 and TRBJ2-1; 7 bases fit TRBD2. After removal of 2 bases from V and 6 bases from J, the junction contained 7 bases not matched to a gene. Germline CDR1 MGHRA, CDR2 YSYEKL. The CDR3 consists of 15 residues. The CDR3 coding sequence is TGCGCCAGCAGCCAACCAACTACTAGCGCCAATGAGCAGTTCTTC. Amino acids: CASSQPTTSANEQFF.

The V call is TRBV4-1, the J call TRBJ2-7; TRBD1 aligns across 8 bases. Germline lookup yields CDR1 MGHRA and CDR2 YSYEKL. The CDR3 has 15 residues. The V gene end was trimmed by 0 bases and the J gene end by 5 bases; junction bases not matched to a gene: 6. CDR3 protein: CASSQDPQGADEQYF. CDR3 sequence (DNA): TGCGCCAGCAGCCAAGATCCCCAGGGGGCCGACGAGCAGTACTTC.

This rearrangement joins TRBV19 to TRBJ1-4; TRBD1 agrees at 9 bases. With 11 bases clipped from V and 7 bases from J, the junction kept 17 bases outside the gene matches. The CDR3 is made up of 16 amino acids. In germline, CDR1 is LNHDA, CDR2 SQIVND (reference sequence). DNA of the CDR3: TGTGCCGCATCAGGTGGACAGGGGACGGGAGGTGAAAAACTGTTTTTT. Translation gives CAASGGQGTGGEKLFF.

This clone has a single count. The genes are TRBV5-1 and TRBJ1-5; D is unresolved. Germline CDR1 SGHRS, CDR2 YFSETQ. V was shortened by 4 bases and J by 0 bases, with 8 bases between the two germline ends. The CDR3 covers 14 residues. The DNA of the CDR3 is TGCGCCAGCAGCCCGGGAAATAGCAATCAGCCCCAGCATTTT. This gives the protein CASSPGNSNQPQHF.

DNA of the CDR3: TGCGCCAGCAGTGAGACTAGCGGCTCCTACGAGCAGTACTTC. It translates to CASSETSGSYEQYF. J is TRBJ2-7 and V is TRBV10-2; 8 nucleotides match TRBD2. Germline-derived CDR1 and CDR2 are WSHSY and SAAADI. This CDR3 has 14 residues. With V trimmed by 2 bases and J by 0 bases, 0 bases remained unmatched.

V and J are TRBV20-1 and TRBJ2-1, with 10 bases fitting TRBD1. CDR3 size: 11 residues. Germline values: CDR1 DFQATT, CDR2 SNEGSKA (reference sequence). CDR3 sequence reads: CRGQGNNEQFF. In nucleotides, the CDR3 is TGCCGGGGACAGGGGAACAATGAGCAGTTCTTC.

The chain recombines TRBV6-1 with TRBJ2-1; weak D call: TRBD2 (6 bases). Between the trimmed V and J ends, which lost 10 bases and 3 bases, there was a span of 10 bases. The germline V gene encodes CDR1 MNHNS and CDR2 SASEGT. The CDR3 is 12 amino acids. Written as DNA, the CDR3 is TGTGCCACCACCGGGGGCTACAATGAGCAGTTCTTC. Protein: CATTGGYNEQFF.

This chain joins TRBV7-8 and TRBJ2-7; D may be TRBD1 (5 bases). Trimming shortened V by 5 bases and J by 6 bases, and 14 bases separated the two germline ends. Germline V gene lookup returns CDR1 SGHVS and CDR2 FQNEAQ. This CDR3 region has 13 residues. The CDR3 DNA follows: TGTGCCAGCAGCCAGGACAAATTGAGCGAGCAGTACTTC. This codes for CASSQDKLSEQYF. Variable domain in full (rest from reference TRBV7-8 and TRBJ2-7): GAGVSQSPRYKVAKRGQDVALRCDPISGHVSLFWYQQALGQGPEFLTYFQNEAQLDKSGLPSDRFFAERPEGSVSTLKIQRTQQEDSAVYLCASSQDKLSEQYFGPGTRLTVT.

V gene TRBV6-1 combines with J gene TRBJ2-2; D is perhaps TRBD1 (6 bases). The CDR3 sequence is 15 residues long. Germline V gene sequence: CDR1 MNHNS, CDR2 SASEGT. V lost 6 bases and J 0 bases, leaving 11 bases between the germline ends. The DNA for the CDR3 is TGTGCCAGCAGACGGACAGTAACGAACACCGGGGAGCTGTTTTTT. Protein sequence: CASRRTVTNTGELFF.

This clone was seen just once. V and J are TRBV9 and TRBJ1-2; a weak D match, TRBD1 (5 bases). The germline gives CDR1 SGDLS, CDR2 YYNGEE. The CDR3 has 12 residues. Trimming removed 7 bases from V and 4 bases from J, with 11 bases in between. DNA for the CDR3: TGTGCCAGCGACGGGGGGGGCTATGGCTACACCTTC. Translating it yields CASDGGGYGYTF.

V gene TRBV19 combines with J gene TRBJ1-1; possibly TRBD1 for D (6 bases). V was clipped by 5 bases and J by 4 bases, with 20 bases between them. CDR3 length equals 16 residues. The germline V gene encodes CDR1 LNHDA and CDR2 SQIVND (reference sequence). The CDR3 sequence is CASSRRQDRVGTEAFF. CDR3 nucleotide sequence: TGTGCCAGTAGTCGGCGGCAGGACAGAGTAGGCACTGAAGCTTTCTTT.

This clone was seen once. The V gene is TRBV19, the J gene TRBJ2-5, with TRBD1 matching over 9 bases. After removal of 3 bases from V and 5 bases from J, the junction contained 7 bases not matched to a gene. Germline V gene lookup returns CDR1 LNHDA and CDR2 SQIVND (reference sequence). There are 15 residues in the CDR3. The CDR3 nucleotides are TGTGCCAGTAGTATGGCGGGACAGGGAATGGAGACCCAGTACTTC. It encodes CASSMAGQGMETQYF.

CDR3 nucleotides: TGTGCCAGCAGCCCCTCCCGCGGGCAGTATTTT. As protein: CASSPSRGQYF. V is TRBV7-8 and J is TRBJ2-3; no clear D. This CDR3 is built from 11 residues. The germline V and J ends were trimmed by 5 bases and 11 bases, with 11 bases remaining between them. Germline V CDR1 and CDR2: SGHVS, FQNEAQ.

The CDR3, as DNA: TGTGCCAGCAGCTCTCGGGGGACGGCCTCCGAGCAGTTCTTC. Protein: CASSSRGTASEQFF. The genes are TRBV7-2 and TRBJ2-1; perhaps TRBD2 as D (6 bases). Trimming took off 4 bases at V and 10 bases at J, with 17 bases between the two ends. CDR1 and CDR2 (germline): SGHTA, FQGNSA. This CDR3 spans 14 amino acids.

J is TRBJ2-1 and V is TRBV2; perhaps TRBD2 as D (5 bases). Deletions cut 6 bases from V and 9 bases from J, with 18 bases between. CDR1 is SNHLY and CDR2 is FYNNEI in the germline V gene. The CDR3 sequence is 14 residues long. CDR3 DNA sequence: TGTGCCAGCAGCCACAGCGAGAGCGGCGGTGAGCAGTTCTTC. The encoded protein is CASSHSESGGEQFF. The full variable domain, in which reference TRBV2 and TRBJ2-1 provide the parts outside the CDR3, is EPEVTQTPSHQVTQMGQEVILRCVPISNHLYFYWYRQILGQKVEFLVSFYNNEISEKSEIFDDQFSVERPDGSNFTLKIRSTKLEDSAMYFCASSHSESGGEQFFGPGTRLTVL.

The J gene is TRBJ1-2, the V gene TRBV28, with D tentatively TRBD1 (6 bases). Trimming removed 8 bases from V and 4 bases from J, with 23 bases in between. The CDR3 consists of 16 residues. The germline gives CDR1 MDHEN, CDR2 SYDVKM. DNA of the CDR3: TGTGCCAGCTCGCTAGGGGGGGCGATTTTTTTCTATGGCTACACCTTC. Protein product: CASSLGGAIFFYGYTF.

This clone appeared a few times. The sample carries other DNA sequences with the same CDR3. The chain couples TRBV11-2 to TRBJ1-6, with D uncertain. The germline V gene has CDR1 SGHAT and CDR2 FQNNGV. Trimming cost V 3 bases and J 13 bases, with 13 bases left between them. CDR3 length: 13 amino acids. CDR3: CASSFEVKSPLHF. The CDR3 bases are TGTGCCAGCAGCTTCGAGGTGAAATCCCCCCTCCACTTT.

V usage is TRBV11-2 and J usage is TRBJ2-5, with D possibly TRBD1 on 6 matching bases. The CDR3 totals 14 residues. The germline gives CDR1 SGHAT, CDR2 FQNNGV. Trimming removed 5 bases from V and 2 bases from J, with 12 bases in between. In nucleotides, the CDR3 is TGTGCCAGCAGCAATATTGGACAGCAAGAGACCCAGTACTTC. The encoded protein is CASSNIGQQETQYF.

V and J are TRBV10-3 and TRBJ2-7, with 7 bases that match TRBD1. The germline gives CDR1 ENHRY, CDR2 SYGVKD. V lost 2 bases to trimming and J lost 3 bases; unmatched junction nucleotides: 4. This CDR3 has 14 amino acids. The CDR3 nucleotides are TGTGCCATCAGTGAGGCCGGGACAGACTACGAGCAGTACTTC. Amino acid sequence: CAISEAGTDYEQYF.